This is a list of T cell receptor beta chains from one sample in a study of CD8+ T cells in alopecia areata. TCRdb's copy holds only in-frame clones and misses some; the assay was immunoSEQ multiplex PCR. The table lists more than 200,000 clones, 67% of them singletons. Here the sequenced sample was CD4+ T cells sorted from blood, taken at week 0. The receptors stem from a human donor with alopecia areata. CDR3s include the opening cysteine and the closing phenylalanine or tryptophan. A D gene is named only where the DNA matches it firmly. Not all rows give a size; the values are once, few, many and, for expanded clones, a class.

size	D	J	V	CDR3	DNA
.	.	TRBJ2-1	TRBV4-3	CASSQVGLANEQFF	TGCGCCAGCAGCCAAGTTGGGCTAGCCAATGAGCAGTTCTTC
.	TRBD2	TRBJ2-2	TRBV29-1	CSGSGGINTGELFF	TGCAGCGGCAGCGGGGGAATCAACACCGGGGAGCTGTTTTTT
once	.	TRBJ1-5	TRBV5-6	CASSLLSGNQPQHF	TGTGCCAGCAGCTTGCTTTCGGGCAATCAGCCCCAGCATTTT
.	TRBD2	TRBJ2-3	TRBV14	CASSQTSGANTQYF	TGTGCCAGCAGCCAGACTAGCGGGGCGAATACGCAGTATTTT
few	TRBD1	TRBJ2-3	TRBV5-1	CASSPQGAGSTDTQYF	TGCGCCAGCAGCCCACAGGGGGCGGGGAGCACAGATACGCAGTATTTT
.	.	TRBJ1-6	TRBV7-9	CASSFRWRGPPDSPLHF	TGTGCCAGCAGCTTTCGTTGGCGGGGGCCACCCGATTCACCCCTCCACTTT
.	TRBD2	TRBJ2-5	TRBV6-6	CASSSPGTRTLETQYF	TGTGCCAGCAGTTCCCCCGGGACTAGAACCTTAGAGACCCAGTACTTC
.	TRBD2	TRBJ2-1	TRBV4-3	CASSQDGASGGDEQFF	TGCGCCAGCAGCCAAGATGGGGCTAGCGGGGGGGATGAGCAGTTCTTC
.	TRBD1	TRBJ2-7	TRBV9	CASSEGQLSSGYEQYF	TGTGCCAGCAGCGAGGGACAGTTATCGTCGGGCTACGAGCAGTACTTC
.	TRBD2	TRBJ2-7	TRBV12-5	CASGFQRGPAYEQYF	TGTGCTAGTGGTTTCCAGCGGGGCCCGGCCTACGAGCAGTACTTC
.	.	TRBJ2-7	TRBV6-5	CASTGGSYYEQYF	TGTGCCAGCACTGGGGGTTCCTACTACGAGCAGTACTTC
.	.	TRBJ2-3	TRBV20-1	CSARLSDTQYF	TGCAGTGCTAGGCTGTCAGATACGCAGTATTTT
few	.	TRBJ2-3	TRBV18	CASSPPGRTDTQYF	TGTGCCAGCTCACCACCGGGGCGCACAGATACGCAGTATTTT
.	TRBD1	TRBJ2-1	TRBV11-2	CASSPDRGYYNEQFF	TGTGCCAGCAGCCCGGACAGGGGCTACTACAATGAGCAGTTCTTC
.	.	TRBJ2-5	TRBV6-5	CASSYSAVGETQYF	TGTGCCAGCAGTTACTCCGCGGTGGGGGAGACCCAGTACTTC
.	.	TRBJ2-3	TRBV30	CAWSPGRADTQYF	TGTGCCTGGAGTCCCGGTAGGGCAGATACGCAGTATTTT
.	.	TRBJ1-5	TRBV29-1	CSATIGWQANQPQHF	TGCAGCGCTACGATAGGTTGGCAGGCGAATCAGCCCCAGCATTTT
.	TRBD2	TRBJ2-3	TRBV7-3	CASSSRRLGLAGARFSTDTQYF	TGTGCCAGCAGCTCACGACGCCTGGGACTAGCGGGGGCCCGGTTTAGCACAGATACGCAGTATTTT
few	.	TRBJ2-5	TRBV11-1	CASSPPGDETQYF	TGTGCCAGCAGCCCCCCTGGGGATGAGACCCAGTACTTC
.	.	TRBJ1-6	TRBV30	CAWSQGSGNSPLHF	TGTGCCTGGAGCCAAGGTTCCGGGAATTCACCCCTCCACTTT
.	.	TRBJ1-1	TRBV29-1	CSVLLTLTGTEAFF	TGCAGCGTTTTGCTGACGCTGACGGGGACTGAAGCTTTCTTT
few	.	TRBJ1-2	TRBV30	CAWSVQWGYTF	TGTGCCTGGAGTGTACAATGGGGCTACACCTTC
.	.	TRBJ2-1	TRBV6-6	CASTNGDEQFF	TGTGCCAGCACGAACGGCGATGAGCAGTTCTTC
few	TRBD1	TRBJ2-7	TRBV29-1	CSVEDTQGTSYEQYF	TGCAGCGTTGAAGATACACAGGGGACCTCCTACGAGCAGTACTTC
.	.	TRBJ2-5	TRBV9	CASSVVGSRGETQYF	TGTGCCAGCAGCGTAGTAGGCTCCCGGGGGGAGACCCAGTACTTC
few	TRBD2	TRBJ2-5	TRBV4-2	CASSQEWVAGKETQYF	TGTGCCAGCAGCCAAGAGTGGGTAGCGGGGAAGGAGACCCAGTACTTC
.	.	TRBJ2-3	TRBV5-1	CASSLSTTQYF	TGCGCCAGCAGCTTGAGCACTACGCAGTATTTT
few	.	TRBJ2-1	TRBV14	CASSLLDTTSEQFF	TGTGCCAGCAGCCTTCTAGATACGACAAGTGAGCAGTTCTTC
.	.	TRBJ1-5	TRBV7-8	CASSLRGGGNQPQHF	TGTGCCAGCAGCTTAAGGGGCGGTGGCAATCAGCCCCAGCATTTT
.	.	TRBJ1-5	TRBV6-1	CASGGSNQPQHF	TGTGCCAGCGGGGGTAGCAATCAGCCCCAGCATTTT
few	TRBD1	TRBJ2-5	TRBV29-1	CSVATTGGDGTQYF	TGCAGCGTCGCCACGACAGGGGGCGATGGGACCCAGTACTTC
few	TRBD2	TRBJ2-4	TRBV13	CASSDWTRSENIQYF	TGTGCCAGCAGCGACTGGACTAGATCCGAAAACATTCAGTACTTC
few	.	TRBJ2-7	TRBV29-1	CSVEVATSRGQYF	TGCAGCGTTGAAGTGGCAACTTCCCGGGGGCAGTACTTC
once	TRBD1	TRBJ2-1	TRBV5-1	CASGTGANEQFF	TGCGCCAGCGGGACAGGGGCCAATGAGCAGTTCTTC
.	.	TRBJ2-6	TRBV30	CAWSVSGAGANVLTF	TGTGCCTGGAGTGTTTCGGGAGCTGGGGCCAACGTCCTGACTTTC
.	.	TRBJ1-2	TRBV25-1	CATRSTYGYTF	TGTGCCACCAGATCCACCTATGGCTACACCTTC
.	.	TRBJ2-2	TRBV14	CASTSDSTGELFF	TGTGCCAGCACCTCGGACAGCACCGGGGAGCTGTTTTTT
.	TRBD2	TRBJ2-1	TRBV7-9	CASSRTSGGNEQFF	TGTGCCAGCAGCAGGACTAGCGGGGGGAATGAGCAGTTCTTC
.	TRBD2	TRBJ2-7	TRBV6-5	CASSSSGGHYEQYF	TGTGCCAGCAGTTCTAGCGGGGGACACTACGAGCAGTACTTC
.	TRBD1	TRBJ1-1	TRBV5-8	CASRTSTGRDTEAFF	TGTGCCAGCAGAACTTCGACAGGGAGGGACACTGAAGCTTTCTTT
few	TRBD2	TRBJ2-3	TRBV9	CASSPRDYTDTQYF	TGTGCCAGCAGCCCCCGGGACTATACAGATACGCAGTATTTT
.	.	TRBJ1-2	TRBV2	CASSEPGLSYGYTF	TGTGCCAGCAGTGAACCAGGGTTAAGCTATGGCTACACCTTC